These T cell receptor beta chains were read from a single sample in a study of molecular identifiers for immune sequencing clone quantification. TCRdb passed the PCR reads through MiXCR, listing each CDR3 protein once. The sample has more than 85,000 distinct CDR3 sequences, 36% seen once. The specimen sequenced was naive CD8+ T cells from blood, with Jurkat cell RNA spiked in. Source of these receptors: a human donor in good health. Some libraries in this study had Jurkat cell RNA spiked in. The CDR3 runs from the conserved cysteine through the conserved F or W. The order of the fields is J gene, V gene, D gene, clone size, CDR3 DNA, CDR3 protein. The D gene is left open where the match is weak. Clone size is not always given. Where it is, it says once, few, many or a class for expanded clones.

j_gene: TRBJ2-7
v_gene: TRBV6-6
d_gene: .
abundance: .
CDR3nt: TGTGCCAGCAGGGGGGACGGAAACTACGAGCAGTACTTC
CDR3aa: CASRGDGNYEQYF

j_gene: TRBJ2-5
v_gene: TRBV7-9
d_gene: .
abundance: many
CDR3nt: TGTGCCAGCAGCTTAGAGGCGGGAGAGACCCAGTACTTC
CDR3aa: CASSLEAGETQYF

j_gene: TRBJ1-5
v_gene: TRBV6-6
d_gene: .
abundance: many
CDR3nt: TGTGCCAGCAGTTACTACGATCTTGCACGGAATAGCAATCAGCCCCAGCATTTT
CDR3aa: CASSYYDLARNSNQPQHF

j_gene: TRBJ2-3
v_gene: TRBV13
d_gene: TRBD1
abundance: .
CDR3nt: TGTGCCAGCAGTCTAATCTCCGCGACAGGGGCGACAGATACGCAGTATTTT
CDR3aa: CASSLISATGATDTQYF

j_gene: TRBJ1-4
v_gene: TRBV7-6
d_gene: TRBD1
abundance: many
CDR3nt: TGTGCCAGCAGTTCAGGGGGCATTGGTGAAAAACTGTTTTTT
CDR3aa: CASSSGGIGEKLFF

j_gene: TRBJ2-7
v_gene: TRBV27
d_gene: TRBD2
abundance: few
CDR3nt: TGTGCCAGCAGTACTTCCGGGGGGACGGGGGAGCAGTACTTC
CDR3aa: CASSTSGGTGEQYF

j_gene: TRBJ2-5
v_gene: TRBV12-5
d_gene: .
abundance: .
CDR3nt: TGTGCTAGTGGTTTGGGGGACTTTGTGACCCAGTACTTC
CDR3aa: CASGLGDFVTQYF

j_gene: TRBJ2-2
v_gene: TRBV12-3/TRBV12-4
d_gene: TRBD2
abundance: .
CDR3nt: TGTGCCAGCAGTTTTGGGGGGGACACCGGGGAGCTGTTTTTT
CDR3aa: CASSFGGDTGELFF

j_gene: TRBJ1-1
v_gene: TRBV6-5
d_gene: .
abundance: few
CDR3nt: TGTGCCAGCAGCCCTCGACAGTACACTGAAGCTTTCTTT
CDR3aa: CASSPRQYTEAFF

j_gene: TRBJ2-7
v_gene: TRBV4-3
d_gene: .
abundance: once
CDR3nt: TGCGCCAGCAGCCAAGATCAGGAACGCGTATACTACGGGCAGTACTTC
CDR3aa: CASSQDQERVYYGQYF

j_gene: TRBJ2-3
v_gene: TRBV9
d_gene: .
abundance: .
CDR3nt: TGTGCCAGCAGCCTCGAGCGTTGGGGCACAGATACGCAGTATTTT
CDR3aa: CASSLERWGTDTQYF

j_gene: TRBJ2-2
v_gene: TRBV12-3/TRBV12-4
d_gene: TRBD2
abundance: many
CDR3nt: TGTGCCAGCAGCCGGACTAGCGGCGAGCTGTTTTTT
CDR3aa: CASSRTSGELFF

j_gene: TRBJ1-4
v_gene: TRBV3-1
d_gene: .
abundance: once
CDR3nt: TGTGCCAGCAGCCAAGAGACAATCGGTCATGAAAAACTGTTTTTT
CDR3aa: CASSQETIGHEKLFF

j_gene: TRBJ2-1
v_gene: TRBV11-2
d_gene: .
abundance: many
CDR3nt: TGTGCCAGCAGCCCCTCGACTTCATTTAACAATGAGCAGTTCTTC
CDR3aa: CASSPSTSFNNEQFF

j_gene: TRBJ2-1
v_gene: TRBV11-2
d_gene: TRBD2
abundance: few
CDR3nt: TGTGCCAGCAGCTCGCGGGGGGAGCAGTTCTTC
CDR3aa: CASSSRGEQFF

j_gene: TRBJ2-2
v_gene: TRBV7-6
d_gene: .
abundance: few
CDR3nt: TGTGCCAGCAGCAACAACCCGGGGCCCGCCAGCCGGGAGCTGTTTTTT
CDR3aa: CASSNNPGPASRELFF

j_gene: TRBJ2-1
v_gene: TRBV5-6
d_gene: TRBD2
abundance: few
CDR3nt: TGTGCCAGCAGCTTATACCGGGACTATTACAATGAGCAGTTCTTC
CDR3aa: CASSLYRDYYNEQFF

j_gene: TRBJ1-5
v_gene: TRBV10-3
d_gene: TRBD1
abundance: few
CDR3nt: TGTGCCATCAGTGAGCCAGGGACAGGGGATCAGCCCCAGCATTTT
CDR3aa: CAISEPGTGDQPQHF

j_gene: TRBJ2-5
v_gene: TRBV20-1
d_gene: .
abundance: many
CDR3nt: TGCAGTGCTAGAGTGACAGGGATTAGCGGGGACCCCTTGGCCCAGTACTTC
CDR3aa: CSARVTGISGDPLAQYF

j_gene: TRBJ2-6
v_gene: TRBV6-5
d_gene: .
abundance: .
CDR3nt: TGTGCCAGCAGCAATGCTGGGGCCAACGTCCTGACTTTC
CDR3aa: CASSNAGANVLTF

j_gene: TRBJ2-6
v_gene: TRBV6-5
d_gene: .
abundance: many
CDR3nt: TGTGCCAGCAGTTACTCGCCAGGCCCCGGGGCCAACGTCCTGACTTTC
CDR3aa: CASSYSPGPGANVLTF

j_gene: TRBJ2-7
v_gene: TRBV7-2
d_gene: .
abundance: many
CDR3nt: TGTGCCAGCAGCTTAGTTAGATCCTACGAGCAGTACTTC
CDR3aa: CASSLVRSYEQYF

j_gene: TRBJ2-1
v_gene: TRBV7-9
d_gene: TRBD1
abundance: few
CDR3nt: TGTGCCAGCAGCCCACCACCCGGACAGGGACCCATGCGTGAGCAGTTCTTC
CDR3aa: CASSPPPGQGPMREQFF

j_gene: TRBJ2-1
v_gene: TRBV19
d_gene: TRBD2
abundance: .
CDR3nt: TGTGCCAGTAGTATTACTAGCGGGACCTACAATGCGCAGTTCTTC
CDR3aa: CASSITSGTYNAQFF

j_gene: TRBJ1-5
v_gene: TRBV20-1
d_gene: TRBD1
abundance: .
CDR3nt: TGCAGTGCGAATGACAGGGGGAATAATCAGCCCCAGCATTTT
CDR3aa: CSANDRGNNQPQHF

j_gene: TRBJ2-5
v_gene: TRBV7-8
d_gene: .
abundance: many
CDR3nt: TGTGCCAGCAGCTTCACGGGGCGGAAGACCCAGTACTTC
CDR3aa: CASSFTGRKTQYF

j_gene: TRBJ2-5
v_gene: TRBV9
d_gene: .
abundance: few
CDR3nt: TGTGCCAGCACCGCCCCAGGGGATTCAGAGACCCAGTACTTC
CDR3aa: CASTAPGDSETQYF

j_gene: TRBJ2-6
v_gene: TRBV9
d_gene: .
abundance: .
CDR3nt: TGTGCCAGCAGCGTAGTTGACAACGTCCTGACTTTC
CDR3aa: CASSVVDNVLTF

j_gene: TRBJ2-5
v_gene: TRBV12-5
d_gene: .
abundance: .
CDR3nt: TGTGCTAGTGGTTTATCGAACCAAGAGACCCTGTACTTC
CDR3aa: CASGLSNQETLYF

j_gene: TRBJ2-7
v_gene: TRBV4-3
d_gene: TRBD1
abundance: .
CDR3nt: TGCGCCAGCAGCCAAGATTCTTTCGGACAGGGTTGGTACGAGCAGTACTTC
CDR3aa: CASSQDSFGQGWYEQYF

j_gene: TRBJ2-5
v_gene: TRBV7-6
d_gene: TRBD2
abundance: few
CDR3nt: TGTGCCAGCAGCTTTTTAGCGGGAGTGCACCAAGAGACCCAGTACTTC
CDR3aa: CASSFLAGVHQETQYF

j_gene: TRBJ1-5
v_gene: TRBV6-6
d_gene: .
abundance: .
CDR3nt: TGTGCCAGCAGTTACTCGCCCCGGGTCTTTAATCAGCCCCAGCGTTTT
CDR3aa: CASSYSPRVFNQPQRF

j_gene: TRBJ2-7
v_gene: TRBV27
d_gene: .
abundance: .
CDR3nt: TGTGCCGGCGCGAGCAACCTCTTCTACGAGCAGTACTTC
CDR3aa: CAGASNLFYEQYF

j_gene: TRBJ2-5
v_gene: TRBV11-2
d_gene: TRBD2
abundance: .
CDR3nt: TGTGCCAGCAGCTTAGTCCTCTGGACTAGCGGGATAGAGACCCAGTACTTC
CDR3aa: CASSLVLWTSGIETQYF

j_gene: TRBJ2-7
v_gene: TRBV14
d_gene: TRBD1
abundance: .
CDR3nt: TGTGCCAGCAGCCAAACGGACAGGGGGCCACAGTACTTC
CDR3aa: CASSQTDRGPQYF

j_gene: TRBJ1-3
v_gene: TRBV7-6
d_gene: .
abundance: .
CDR3nt: TGTGCCAGCATCTCGGACGGGTTCTCTGGAAACACCATATATTTT
CDR3aa: CASISDGFSGNTIYF

j_gene: TRBJ2-5
v_gene: TRBV9
d_gene: .
abundance: .
CDR3nt: TGTGCCAGCAGCGTAGAGAAGGGGGGTTTGGAGACCCAGTACTTC
CDR3aa: CASSVEKGGLETQYF

j_gene: TRBJ2-7
v_gene: TRBV4-3
d_gene: .
abundance: .
CDR3nt: TGCGCCAGCAGCCAAGACATCACGGGACGGGCCTACGAGCAGAACTTC
CDR3aa: CASSQDITGRAYEQNF

j_gene: TRBJ2-2
v_gene: TRBV27
d_gene: TRBD1
abundance: .
CDR3nt: TGTGCCAGCAGATACGGACAGGGGGTCGGCACCGGGGAGCTGTATTTT
CDR3aa: CASRYGQGVGTGELYF

j_gene: TRBJ2-4
v_gene: TRBV25-1
d_gene: .
abundance: few
CDR3nt: TGTGCCAGCAGTGAGGACAGAGCAAACATTCAGTACTTC
CDR3aa: CASSEDRANIQYF

j_gene: TRBJ2-1
v_gene: TRBV14
d_gene: .
abundance: once
CDR3nt: TGTGCCAGCAGCCAAGATTGGGCGCGACGCAATGAGCAGTTCTTC
CDR3aa: CASSQDWARRNEQFF

j_gene: TRBJ2-1
v_gene: TRBV7-2
d_gene: .
abundance: many
CDR3nt: TGTGCCAGCAGCTACGGGGACCCTCCGTCGTTCTTC
CDR3aa: CASSYGDPPSFF

j_gene: TRBJ1-1
v_gene: TRBV19
d_gene: .
abundance: few
CDR3nt: TGTGCCAGTAGACATCTAGGCACGAACACTGAAGCTTTCTTT
CDR3aa: CASRHLGTNTEAFF

j_gene: TRBJ1-4
v_gene: TRBV10-2
d_gene: .
abundance: .
CDR3nt: TGCGCCACCAATGGGGGGGGATTTGAAAAACTGTTTTTT
CDR3aa: CATNGGGFEKLFF

j_gene: TRBJ1-1
v_gene: TRBV27
d_gene: TRBD1
abundance: .
CDR3nt: TGTGCCAGCAGTTTAGGGCGGACAGGGGGCACTGAAGCTTTCTTT
CDR3aa: CASSLGRTGGTEAFF

j_gene: TRBJ2-3
v_gene: TRBV10-3
d_gene: .
abundance: .
CDR3nt: TGTGCCGTACTGGGTACGGATACGCAGTATTTT
CDR3aa: CAVLGTDTQYF

j_gene: TRBJ2-3
v_gene: TRBV5-5
d_gene: .
abundance: .
CDR3nt: TGTGCCAGCAGCTACCTGGGAGATACGCAGTATTTT
CDR3aa: CASSYLGDTQYF

j_gene: TRBJ2-5
v_gene: TRBV2
d_gene: TRBD2
abundance: few
CDR3nt: TGTGCCAGCAGGCAACTAGCGGGTTACCAAGAGACCCAGTACTTC
CDR3aa: CASRQLAGYQETQYF

j_gene: TRBJ2-7
v_gene: TRBV7-9
d_gene: .
abundance: many
CDR3nt: TGTGCCAGCAGCTTAGGTCTCGGACCGTACGAGCAGTACTTC
CDR3aa: CASSLGLGPYEQYF

j_gene: TRBJ2-1
v_gene: TRBV11-2
d_gene: TRBD2
abundance: .
CDR3nt: TGTGCCAGCAGCTTAGGACTAGCTAGCCCTTACAATGAGCAGTTCTTC
CDR3aa: CASSLGLASPYNEQFF